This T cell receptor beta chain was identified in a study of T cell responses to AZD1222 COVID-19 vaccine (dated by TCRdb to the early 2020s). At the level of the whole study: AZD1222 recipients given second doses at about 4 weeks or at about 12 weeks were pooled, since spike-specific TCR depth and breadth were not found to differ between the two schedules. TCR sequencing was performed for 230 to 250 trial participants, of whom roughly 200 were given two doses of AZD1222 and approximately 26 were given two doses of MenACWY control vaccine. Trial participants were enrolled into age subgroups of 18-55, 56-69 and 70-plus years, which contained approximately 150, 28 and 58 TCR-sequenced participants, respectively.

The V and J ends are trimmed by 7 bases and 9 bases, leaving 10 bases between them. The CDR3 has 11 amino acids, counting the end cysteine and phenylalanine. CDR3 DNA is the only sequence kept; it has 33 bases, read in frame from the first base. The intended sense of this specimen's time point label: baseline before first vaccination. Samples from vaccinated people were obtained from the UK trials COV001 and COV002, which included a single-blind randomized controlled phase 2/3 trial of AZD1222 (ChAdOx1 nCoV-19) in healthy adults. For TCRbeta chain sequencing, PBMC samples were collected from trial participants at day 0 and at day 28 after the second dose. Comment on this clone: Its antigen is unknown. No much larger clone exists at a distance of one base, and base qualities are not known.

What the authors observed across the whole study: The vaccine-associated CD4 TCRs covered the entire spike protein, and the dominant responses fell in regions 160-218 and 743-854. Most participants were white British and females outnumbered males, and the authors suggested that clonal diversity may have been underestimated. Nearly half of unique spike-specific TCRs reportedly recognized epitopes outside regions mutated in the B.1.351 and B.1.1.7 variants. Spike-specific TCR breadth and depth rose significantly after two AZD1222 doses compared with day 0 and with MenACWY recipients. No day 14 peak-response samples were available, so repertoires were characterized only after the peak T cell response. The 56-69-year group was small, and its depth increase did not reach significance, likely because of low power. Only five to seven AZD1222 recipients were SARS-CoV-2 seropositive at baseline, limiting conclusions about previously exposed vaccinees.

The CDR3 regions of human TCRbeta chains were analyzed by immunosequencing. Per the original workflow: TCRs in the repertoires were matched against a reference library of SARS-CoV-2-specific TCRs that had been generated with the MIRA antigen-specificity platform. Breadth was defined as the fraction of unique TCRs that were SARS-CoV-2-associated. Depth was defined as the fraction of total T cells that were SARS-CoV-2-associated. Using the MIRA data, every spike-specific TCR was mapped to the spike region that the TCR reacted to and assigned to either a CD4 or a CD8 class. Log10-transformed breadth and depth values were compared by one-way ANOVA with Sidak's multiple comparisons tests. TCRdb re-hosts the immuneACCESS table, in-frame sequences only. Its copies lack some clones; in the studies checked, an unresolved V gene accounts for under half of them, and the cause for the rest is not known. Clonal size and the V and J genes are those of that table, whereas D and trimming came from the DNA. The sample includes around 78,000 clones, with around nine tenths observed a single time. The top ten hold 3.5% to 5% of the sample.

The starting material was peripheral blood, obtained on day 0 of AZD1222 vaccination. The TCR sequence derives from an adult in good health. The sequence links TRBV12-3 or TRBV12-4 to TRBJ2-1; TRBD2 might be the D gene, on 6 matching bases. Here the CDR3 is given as CASTLGGEQFF. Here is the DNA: TGTGCCAGCACTCTGGGGGGTGAGCAGTTCTTC.